One and the same sample provided the 29 T cell receptor beta chains below, sequenced in a study of T cells in localized non-small cell lung cancer. The protocol was immunoSEQ multiplex PCR, while the TCRdb copy is restricted to in-frame clones and leaves out a portion. The table lists 7,500 to 8,500 clones, approximately 89% of them singletons. This material consisted of peripheral blood, taken before any cancer treatment. The receptors stem from a male donor at least 60 years old with stage III lung adenocarcinoma.

The chain is built from TRBV7-3 and TRBJ2-1, with 12 bases lining up with TRBD2. CDR1 is SGHTA and CDR2 is FQGTGA in the germline V gene. The CDR3 totals 15 residues. The J segment lost 8 bases and the V segment lost 2 bases, leaving 4 bases of the junction unmatched. CDR3 sequence (DNA): TGTGCCAGCAGCTTACTAGCGGGAGGGTTTCATGAGCAGTTCTTC. It specifies CASSLLAGGFHEQFF. Based on the CDR3 plus reference TRBV7-3 and TRBJ2-1, the full variable domain is GAGVSQTPSNKVTEKGKYVELRCDPISGHTALYWYRQSLGQGPEFLIYFQGTGAADDSGLPNDRFFAVRPEGSVSTLKIQRTERGDSAVYLCASSLLAGGFHEQFFGPGTRLTVL.

V gene TRBV5-4 combines with J gene TRBJ2-7; TRBD2 matches 8 bases. The CDR3 sequence is 14 residues long. V lost 4 bases to trimming and J lost 7 bases; unmatched junction nucleotides: 10. The germline gives CDR1 SGHNT, CDR2 YYREEE (reference sequence). CDR3 loop: CASSEGLVQGEQYF. CDR3 sequence (DNA): TGTGCCAGCAGCGAGGGACTAGTCCAGGGAGAGCAGTACTTC.

The chain is built from TRBV4-2 and TRBJ2-1, with 10 bases lining up with TRBD2. The CDR3 loop spans 17 amino acids. CDR1 and CDR2 from the germline V gene are LGHNA and YNFKEQ. With V trimmed by 2 bases and J by 0 bases, 4 bases remained unmatched. This chain's CDR3 is CASSQSTSGDSYNEQFF. DNA of the CDR3: TGTGCCAGCAGCCAATCAACTAGCGGGGACTCCTACAATGAGCAGTTCTTC.

This clone was observed a handful of times. V gene TRBV11-3 combines with J gene TRBJ2-3; TRBD2 aligns across 9 bases. CDR3 size: 15 residues. The V segment lost 5 bases and the J segment 3 bases; nucleotides outside the gene matches: 6. The germline V gene has CDR1 SGHNT and CDR2 YENEEA. CDR3 protein: CASSPRAGGTDTQYF. CDR3 nucleotide sequence: TGTGCCAGCAGCCCCCGGGCGGGGGGGACAGATACGCAGTATTTT.

The chain recombines TRBV12-1 with TRBJ2-5; the D call TRBD2 from the table was never checked on the DNA. TRBV12-1 is deemed a pseudogene. This CDR3 has 23 amino acids. Here the CDR3 DNA reads TGTGCCAGCAGCTCACACTTAAATCGCCGGACTAGCGGGGGACCAGCGGTGCGGGAGACCCAGTACTTC. It specifies CASSSHLNRRTSGGPAVRETQYF.

In this sample, this clone turned up once. V is TRBV6-1 and J is TRBJ2-7; 14 positions agree with TRBD2. With 7 bases clipped from V and 6 bases from J, the junction kept 8 bases outside the gene matches. The CDR3 totals 15 residues. The germline V gene encodes CDR1 MNHNS and CDR2 SASEGT. CDR3 DNA sequence: TGTGCCAGCATGAGACTAGCGGGGGGGCCTTCCGAGCAGTACTTC. Protein sequence: CASMRLAGGPSEQYF.

The chain's CDR3 is CASSLVGGGRTGELFF. For the CDR3, the DNA is TGTGCCAGCAGCTTGGTGGGAGGGGGGCGAACCGGGGAGCTGTTTTTT. The chain joins TRBV5-4 to TRBJ2-2; a weak D match, TRBD2 (7 bases). The V end lost 0 bases, the J end lost 5 bases, and 14 bases lay between the germline ends. This CDR3 comprises 16 residues. The germline gives CDR1 SGHNT, CDR2 YYREEE (reference sequence).

The rearrangement links TRBV27 to TRBJ1-1; D is unresolved. CDR3 length: 16 amino acids. Germline values: CDR1 MNHEY, CDR2 SMNVEV (reference sequence). Trimming shortened V by 7 bases and J by 0 bases, and 18 bases separated the two germline ends. The CDR3 coding sequence is TGTGCCAGCACCACTTTACCGGGAACCCTGAACACTGAAGCTTTCTTT. Encoded protein: CASTTLPGTLNTEAFF.

This clone was recorded only once. This chain connects TRBV29-1 to TRBJ2-5; 7 bases fit TRBD1. CDR1 is SQVTM and CDR2 is ANQGSEA in the germline V gene. Trimming at V came to 4 bases and at J to 3 bases, leaving 11 bases not matched to a gene. CDR3 length equals 15 residues. The DNA for the CDR3 is TGCAGCGTTGCTCTCGTGAGGGGGCCCAAAGAGACCCAGTACTTC. Its protein is CSVALVRGPKETQYF.

The chain has TRBV5-6 and TRBJ2-6; D possibly uses TRBD1 or TRBD2 (5 bases each). CDR3 length: 15 amino acids. The V gene lost 6 bases and the J gene lost 4 bases, with 14 bases spanning the gap. Germline V lookup: CDR1 SGHDT, CDR2 YYEEEE. CDR3: CASTLEGPGANVLTF. Here the CDR3 DNA reads TGTGCCAGCACCTTAGAGGGGCCCGGGGCCAACGTCCTGACTTTC.

V and J are TRBV7-9 and TRBJ2-4; 7 bases fit TRBD2. CDR1 is SEHNR, CDR2 FQNEAQ, per germline (reference sequence). This CDR3 comprises 16 residues. Trimming at V came to 3 bases and at J to 0 bases, leaving 5 bases not matched to a gene. The CDR3 here is CASSLGPSGAKNIQYF. The CDR3 nucleotides read TGTGCCAGCAGCTTGGGACCTAGCGGAGCCAAAAACATTCAGTACTTC.

The chain carries TRBV7-9 and TRBJ2-3; 8 bases map to TRBD2. The germline V gene has CDR1 SEHNR and CDR2 FQNEAQ (reference sequence). The V segment lost 3 bases and the J segment 1 base; nucleotides outside the gene matches: 6. CDR3 size: 16 residues. The CDR3 DNA reads as TGTGCCAGCAGCTTGTCCGGGGGGGCCGGCACAGATACGCAGTATTTT. Its protein is CASSLSGGAGTDTQYF. The whole variable domain, remainder taken from reference TRBV7-9 and TRBJ2-3, is DTGVSQNPRHKITKRGQNVTFRCDPISEHNRLYWYRQTLGQGPEFLTYFQNEAQLEKSRLLSDRFSAERPKGSFSTLEIQRTEQGDSAMYLCASSLSGGAGTDTQYFGPGTRLTVL.

This sequence joins TRBV7-9 and TRBJ2-3, with D possibly matching TRBD2 (5 bases). Germline V CDR1 and CDR2: SEHNR, FQNEAQ (reference sequence). The CDR3 loop spans 12 amino acids. Between the trimmed V and J ends, which lost 4 bases and 7 bases, there was a span of 9 bases. The CDR3 nucleotides are TGTGCCAGCAGCTCTCTAGCTTATACGCAGTATTTT. It yields the protein CASSSLAYTQYF.

The rearrangement links TRBV7-9 to TRBJ1-2; possibly TRBD1 for D (5 bases). The CDR3 consists of 19 residues. Trimming pared 5 bases from V and 5 bases from J, leaving 30 bases between. The germline gives CDR1 SEHNR, CDR2 FQNEAQ (reference sequence). CDR3 in DNA: TGTGCCAGCAGCAGGGTATCCGGGGCCCAGGGTTTCAGTCATTATGGCTACACCTTC. Its protein product is CASSRVSGAQGFSHYGYTF.

This clone is classed as hyperexpanded (1% or more). The chain is built from TRBV13 and TRBJ2-1, with D possibly matching TRBD2 (6 bases). The ends were cut back, 4 bases at V and 2 bases at J, with 15 bases in the middle. In germline, CDR1 is PRHDT, CDR2 FYEKMQ (reference sequence). This CDR3 is built from 16 residues. CDR3 bases: TGTGCCAGCAGCTCATCTACGGGACTTACCTACAATGAGCAGTTCTTC. Residues: CASSSSTGLTYNEQFF.

The chain links TRBV7-7 to TRBJ2-2; D is ambiguous. The V and J ends lost 4 bases and 6 bases respectively, with 6 bases between them. Germline CDR1 is SSHAT and CDR2 is FNYEAQ (reference sequence). The CDR3 contains 12 residues. This chain's CDR3 is CASSSHPGELFF. The CDR3, as DNA: TGTGCCAGCAGCTCACATCCCGGGGAGCTGTTTTTT. The full variable domain, its missing parts supplied by reference TRBV7-7 and TRBJ2-2, is GAGVSQSPRYKVTKRGQDVTLRCDPISSHATLYWYQQALGQGPEFLTYFNYEAQPDKSGLPSDRFSAERPEGSISTLTIQRTEQRDSAMYRCASSSHPGELFFGEGSRLTVL.

This chain joins TRBV5-1 and TRBJ2-7; no definite D call. Per germline, CDR1 SGHRS and CDR2 YFSETQ. The CDR3 is 11 amino acids. V dropped 4 bases and J dropped 4 bases, with 6 bases sitting between them. The CDR3 bases are TGCGCCAGCAGCCCAGGTTACGAGCAGTACTTC. This encodes CASSPGYEQYF.

CDR3 amino acids: CASSRRDRGPYEQYF. Written as DNA, the CDR3 is TGTGCCAGCTCGCGCCGGGACAGGGGGCCCTACGAGCAGTACTTC. This chain uses TRBV11-3 with TRBJ2-7; 12 positions match TRBD1. The trim removed 8 bases at V and 2 bases at J, leaving 7 bases unmatched. The CDR3 spans 15 residues. In germline, CDR1 is SGHNT, CDR2 YENEEA.

This clone appeared once. The chain joins TRBV9 to TRBJ2-7; the D call may be TRBD1 or TRBD2 (6 bases each). The length of the CDR3 is 15 residues. Per germline, CDR1 SGDLS and CDR2 YYNGEE. Deletions cut 0 bases from V and 7 bases from J, with 17 bases between. The CDR3 DNA reads TGTGCCAGCAGCGTAGACCTGGGGGGCGCAGGGGAGCAGTACTTC. This gives the protein CASSVDLGGAGEQYF.

J is TRBJ2-1 and V is TRBV25-1; a possible D gene is TRBD1 (6 bases). The CDR3 consists of 15 residues. Per germline, CDR1 MGHDK and CDR2 SYGVNS. V was cut by 6 bases and J by 1 base, with 13 bases left in between. CDR3 DNA: TGTGCCAGCAGCGCCTCAGGGGTTTCCTACAATGAGCAGTTCTTC. Protein: CASSASGVSYNEQFF.

The table lists this clone with a count of one. The V gene is TRBV30, the J gene TRBJ2-3, with a possible D match to TRBD2 (7 bases). CDR1 and CDR2 (germline): GTSNPN, SVGIG (reference sequence). The V end was cut by 0 bases, the J end by 3 bases, with 16 bases between. The CDR3 loop spans 16 amino acids. The CDR3 coding sequence is TGTGCCTGGAGTGTACGTCGGGGGGCGACAACAGATACGCAGTATTTT. Protein product: CAWSVRRGATTDTQYF.

For the CDR3, the DNA is TGTGCCAGTAGTATAGGGACAGGCCCGGGACTAGCGGGAGCCCCATTCTTC. This translates into CASSIGTGPGLAGAPFF. The chain combines TRBV19 with TRBJ2-1; 14 bases are a match to TRBD2. Unmatched junction bases numbered 15, after V lost 1 base and J lost 16 bases. The CDR3 extends over 17 amino acids. The germline CDR1 and CDR2 sequences are LNHDA and SQIVND (reference sequence).

This chain joins TRBV4-2 and TRBJ1-5; weak D call: TRBD1 (5 bases). Trimming stripped 1 base from V and 5 bases from J, with 12 bases between. The CDR3 contains 15 residues. In germline, CDR1 is LGHNA, CDR2 YNFKEQ. The CDR3 spells CASSQAWDVDQPQHF. The CDR3 DNA reads TGTGCCAGCAGCCAAGCCTGGGACGTTGATCAGCCCCAGCATTTT.

The chain has TRBV6-5 and TRBJ1-1; 9 bases fit TRBD1. After removal of 6 bases from V and 7 bases from J, the junction contained 9 bases not matched to a gene. The CDR3 consists of 14 residues. Germline V gene sequence: CDR1 MNHEY, CDR2 SVGAGI. The CDR3 reads CASRQTGGTGEAFF. DNA of the CDR3: TGTGCCAGCAGGCAAACAGGGGGCACGGGTGAAGCTTTCTTT.

The chain carries TRBV9 and TRBJ1-4, with D possibly matching TRBD1 (5 bases). The CDR3 runs to 15 residues. Germline CDR1 is SGDLS and CDR2 is YYNGEE. Trimming took off 0 bases at V and 2 bases at J, with 8 bases between the two ends. The CDR3 loop reads CASSVEGSTNEKLFF. DNA of the CDR3: TGTGCCAGCAGCGTAGAGGGGTCCACTAATGAAAAACTGTTTTTT.

DNA of the CDR3: TGCAGCTCCGCCGGGACTCCCGGCTACACCTTC. Translating gives CSSAGTPGYTF. The chain employs TRBV29-1 and TRBJ1-2, with a weak D call TRBD1 (5 bases). This CDR3 has 11 residues. In germline, CDR1 is SQVTM, CDR2 ANQGSEA. The germline V and J ends were trimmed by 8 bases and 8 bases, with 15 bases remaining between them. Drawing the rest from reference TRBV29-1 and TRBJ1-2, the complete variable domain is SAVISQKPSRDICQRGTSLTIQCQVDSQVTMMFWYRQQPGQSLTLIATANQGSEATYESGFVIDKFPISRPNLTFSTLTVSNMSPEDSSIYLCSSAGTPGYTFGSGTRLTVV.

This chain links TRBV15 with TRBJ2-6; no reliable D call. The germline V gene encodes CDR1 LNHNV and CDR2 YYDKDF (reference sequence). The CDR3 covers 15 residues. V lost 5 bases and J lost 0, with 8 bases in between. CDR3 region: CATSLISSGANVLTF. The CDR3 nucleotides are TGTGCCACCAGCCTAATTTCCTCTGGGGCCAACGTCCTGACTTTC.

The V gene is TRBV18, the J gene TRBJ1-3; no reliable D call. V lost 1 base, J lost 0 bases, and 10 bases lay in between. The CDR3 is 16 amino acids. Germline assignment: CDR1 KGHSH and CDR2 LQKENI. This CDR3 reads CASSPLGRASGNTIYF. The DNA of the CDR3 is TGTGCCAGCTCACCACTGGGTAGGGCCTCTGGAAACACCATATATTTT.

The chain carries TRBV6-6 and TRBJ1-5; D not certain. This CDR3 has 14 residues. The V gene's germline CDR1 is MNHNY and CDR2 SVGAGI (reference sequence). Deletions cut 5 bases from V and 2 bases from J, with 10 bases between. DNA of the CDR3: TGTGCCAGCAGTGGCGGTGATGGCAATCAGCCCCAGCATTTT. Its protein is CASSGGDGNQPQHF.